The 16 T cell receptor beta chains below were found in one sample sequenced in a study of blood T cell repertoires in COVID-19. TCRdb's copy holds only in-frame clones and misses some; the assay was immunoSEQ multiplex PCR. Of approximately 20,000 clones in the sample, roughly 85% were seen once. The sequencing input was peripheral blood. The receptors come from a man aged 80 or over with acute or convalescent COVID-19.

In DNA form, the CDR3 reads TGTGCCAGCAGCCAGGACACAACTAGCACAGATACGCAGTATTTT. It encodes CASSQDTTSTDTQYF. The chain couples TRBV27 to TRBJ2-3, with a weak D call TRBD1 (5 bases). The CDR3 totals 15 residues. In germline, CDR1 is MNHEY, CDR2 SMNVEV (reference sequence). The V end lost 6 bases, the J end lost 0 bases, and 13 bases lay between the germline ends.

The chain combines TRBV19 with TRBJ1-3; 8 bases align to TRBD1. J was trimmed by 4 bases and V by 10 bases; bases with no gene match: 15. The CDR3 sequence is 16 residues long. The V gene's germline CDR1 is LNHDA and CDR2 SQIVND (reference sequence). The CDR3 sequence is CATNPSLTGVGNTIYF. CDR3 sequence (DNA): TGTGCCACCAATCCATCGCTGACAGGGGTCGGAAACACCATATATTTT. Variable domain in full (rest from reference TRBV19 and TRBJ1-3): DGGITQSPKYLFRKEGQNVTLSCEQNLNHDAMYWYRQDPGQGLRLIYYSQIVNDFQKGDIAEGYSVSREKKESFPLTVTSAQKNPTAFYLCATNPSLTGVGNTIYFGEGSWLTVV.

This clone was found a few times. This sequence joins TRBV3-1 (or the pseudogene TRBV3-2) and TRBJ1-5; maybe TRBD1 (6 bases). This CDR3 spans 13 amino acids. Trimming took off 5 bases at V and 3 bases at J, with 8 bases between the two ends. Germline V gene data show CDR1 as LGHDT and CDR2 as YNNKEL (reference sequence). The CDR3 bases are TGTGCCAGCAGCTCAGGGGCCAATCAGCCCCAGCATTTT. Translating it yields CASSSGANQPQHF.

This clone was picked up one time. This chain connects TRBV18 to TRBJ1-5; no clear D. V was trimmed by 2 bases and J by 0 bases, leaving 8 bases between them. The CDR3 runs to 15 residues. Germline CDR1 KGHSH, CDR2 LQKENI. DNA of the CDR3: TGTGCCAGCTCACCAGGCCGCCTTAGCAATCAGCCCCAGCATTTT. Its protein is CASSPGRLSNQPQHF.

Here the CDR3 reads CASSFRGQGLPAQHF. The CDR3 DNA reads TGTGCCAGCAGCTTTCGCGGACAGGGGCTCCCGGCCCAGCATTTT. The chain couples TRBV7-2 to TRBJ1-5, with TRBD1 identical over 9 bases. V dropped 3 bases and J dropped 11; count of bases not matched to a gene: 11. This CDR3 is built from 15 residues. The germline V gene has CDR1 SGHTA and CDR2 FQGNSA.

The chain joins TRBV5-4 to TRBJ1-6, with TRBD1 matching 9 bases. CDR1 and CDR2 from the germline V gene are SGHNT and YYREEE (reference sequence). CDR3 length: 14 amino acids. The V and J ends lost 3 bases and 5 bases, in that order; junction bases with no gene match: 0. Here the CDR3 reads CASSWDRDNSPLHF. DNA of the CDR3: TGTGCCAGCAGCTGGGACAGGGATAATTCACCCCTCCACTTT.

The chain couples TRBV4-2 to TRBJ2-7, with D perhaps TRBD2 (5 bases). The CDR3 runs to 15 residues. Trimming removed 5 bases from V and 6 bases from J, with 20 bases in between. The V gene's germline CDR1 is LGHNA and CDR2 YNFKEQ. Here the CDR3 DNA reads TGTGCCAGCAGCTCCGCTAGGGCAGACCGGGGCGAGCAGTACTTC. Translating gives CASSSARADRGEQYF.

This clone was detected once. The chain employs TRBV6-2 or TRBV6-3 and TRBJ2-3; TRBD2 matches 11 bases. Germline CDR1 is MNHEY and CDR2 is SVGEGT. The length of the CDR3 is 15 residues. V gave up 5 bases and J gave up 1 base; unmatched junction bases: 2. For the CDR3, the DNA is TGTGCCAGCAGTAAGGGACTAGCGGGCACAGATACGCAGTATTTT. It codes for CASSKGLAGTDTQYF.

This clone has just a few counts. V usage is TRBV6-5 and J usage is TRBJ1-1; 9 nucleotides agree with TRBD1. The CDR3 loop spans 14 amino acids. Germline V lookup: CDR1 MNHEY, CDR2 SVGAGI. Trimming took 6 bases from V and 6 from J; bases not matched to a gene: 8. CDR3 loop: CASRRTGASAEAFF. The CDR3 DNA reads TGTGCCAGCAGAAGGACAGGGGCTTCAGCTGAAGCTTTCTTT.

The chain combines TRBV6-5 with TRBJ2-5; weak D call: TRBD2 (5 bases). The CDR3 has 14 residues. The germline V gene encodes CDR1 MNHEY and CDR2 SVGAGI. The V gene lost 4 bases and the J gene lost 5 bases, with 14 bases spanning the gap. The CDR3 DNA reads TGTGCCAGCAGTTCAAGGACCGGGGAGGAGACCCAGTACTTC. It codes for CASSSRTGEETQYF.

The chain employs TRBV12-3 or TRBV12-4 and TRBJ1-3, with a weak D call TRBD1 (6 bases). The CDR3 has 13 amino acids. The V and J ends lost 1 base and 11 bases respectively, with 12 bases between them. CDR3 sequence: CASSLDGSGAIYF. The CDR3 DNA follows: TGTGCCAGCAGTTTAGACGGATCAGGGGCCATATATTTT.

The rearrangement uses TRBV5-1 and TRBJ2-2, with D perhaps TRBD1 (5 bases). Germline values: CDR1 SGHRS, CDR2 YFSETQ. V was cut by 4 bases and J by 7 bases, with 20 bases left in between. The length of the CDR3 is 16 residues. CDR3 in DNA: TGCGCCAGCAGCGCCGACCAAGGGGTGACGGGCGGGGAGCTGTTTTTT. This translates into CASSADQGVTGGELFF.

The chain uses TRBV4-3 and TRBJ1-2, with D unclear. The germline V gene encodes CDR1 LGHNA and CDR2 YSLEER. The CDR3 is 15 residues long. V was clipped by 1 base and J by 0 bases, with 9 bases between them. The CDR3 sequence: CASSQAIPANYGYTF. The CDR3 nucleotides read TGCGCCAGCAGCCAAGCAATACCAGCTAACTATGGCTACACCTTC.

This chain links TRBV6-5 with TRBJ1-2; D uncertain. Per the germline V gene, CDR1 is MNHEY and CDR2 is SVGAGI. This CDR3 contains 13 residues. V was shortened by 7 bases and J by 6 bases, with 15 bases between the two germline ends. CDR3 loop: CASKRSREDGYTF. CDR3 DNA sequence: TGTGCCAGCAAGAGGTCAAGGGAGGATGGCTACACCTTC.

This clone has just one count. The CDR3 DNA follows: TGTGCCAGCAGGCGACAGGGGAATGAGCAGTTCTTC. Protein product: CASRRQGNEQFF. The chain is built from TRBV2 and TRBJ2-1, with 8 bases identical to TRBD1. Germline V gene data show CDR1 as SNHLY and CDR2 as FYNNEI. J lost 7 bases, V lost 6 bases, and 2 bases had no gene match. The CDR3 totals 12 residues.

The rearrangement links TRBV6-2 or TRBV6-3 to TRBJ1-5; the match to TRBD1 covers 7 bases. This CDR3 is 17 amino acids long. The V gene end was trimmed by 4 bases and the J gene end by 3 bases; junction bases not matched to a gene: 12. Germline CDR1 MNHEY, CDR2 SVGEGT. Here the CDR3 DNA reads TGTGCCAGCAGTTTCACAGGGGTGTTTGTGAACAATCAGCCCCAGCATTTT. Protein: CASSFTGVFVNNQPQHF.